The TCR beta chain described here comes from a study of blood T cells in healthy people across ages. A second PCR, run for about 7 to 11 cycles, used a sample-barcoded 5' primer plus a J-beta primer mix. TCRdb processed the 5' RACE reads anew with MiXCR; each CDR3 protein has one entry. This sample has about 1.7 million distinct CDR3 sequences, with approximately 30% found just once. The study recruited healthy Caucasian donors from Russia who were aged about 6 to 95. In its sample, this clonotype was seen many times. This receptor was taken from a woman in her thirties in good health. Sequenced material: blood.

CDR3 in amino acids: CSAYKLAGGETQYF. CDR3 bases: TGCAGTGCTTATAAACTAGCGGGGGGAGAGACCCAGTACTTC. This chain joins TRBV20-1 and TRBJ2-5; 12 positions match TRBD2. The germline CDR1 and CDR2 sequences are DFQATT and SNEGSKA (reference sequence). The CDR3 length is 14 residues. J was trimmed by 4 bases and V by 5 bases; bases with no gene match: 5.